This T cell receptor (beta chain) was sequenced during a study of blood T cell repertoires in COVID-19. Study-wide background: The United States, Italy and Spain were the sources of the acute and convalescent COVID-19 samples. Sources were T cells, B-cell-depleted T cells, or PBMCs; the material itself was cDNA or gDNA.

This CDR3 comprises 15 residues. V lost 5 bases to trimming and J lost 5 bases; unmatched junction nucleotides: 11. In germline, CDR1 is MDHEN, CDR2 SYDVKM. Generated by immunoSEQ multiplex PCR, the TCRdb table keeps only in-frame clones and is missing some. The profile covers around 80,000 clones, with approximately 90% appearing a single time and 0.58% taken by the ten largest. This TCR was recovered from a man in his fifties or sixties with acute or convalescent COVID-19. The V and J genes are TRBV28 and TRBJ1-1, with 7 bases identical to TRBD1. Sequenced material: peripheral blood. CDR3 DNA: TGTGCCAGCAGTCCACAGAGAGGGGGCGGAACTGAAGCTTTCTTT. Its translation is CASSPQRGGGTEAFF.